A single TCR beta chain is shown here with its context. Germline loops: CDR1 MGHDK, CDR2 SYGVNS. The V and J ends lost 6 bases and 7 bases, in that order; junction bases with no gene match: 5. The CDR3 is made up of 12 amino acids. Assay: immunoSEQ multiplex PCR; the TCRdb copy retains only in-frame clones and omits some. There are tens of thousands of clones in the sample; 60% to 80% occur only once, and around 19% lies in the top ten. This entry belongs to a study of PD-1 blockade in classical Hodgkin lymphoma. Time point of the sample: cycle 4 day 1 (C4D1), after about 6 weeks of nivolumab. Each patient experienced a relapse that followed autologous stem cell transplantation, and brentuximab vedotin exposure varied.

Sequences were derived from peripheral blood mononuclear cells (PBMCs), sampled before the fourth cycle of nivolumab. The chain has TRBV25-1 and TRBJ1-2, with 7 bases aligning to TRBD1. The TCR originated in a human donor with classical Hodgkin lymphoma. CDR3 sequence reads: CASRAGGGGYTF. The CDR3, as DNA: TGTGCCAGCAGGGCAGGGGGGGGTGGCTACACCTTC.